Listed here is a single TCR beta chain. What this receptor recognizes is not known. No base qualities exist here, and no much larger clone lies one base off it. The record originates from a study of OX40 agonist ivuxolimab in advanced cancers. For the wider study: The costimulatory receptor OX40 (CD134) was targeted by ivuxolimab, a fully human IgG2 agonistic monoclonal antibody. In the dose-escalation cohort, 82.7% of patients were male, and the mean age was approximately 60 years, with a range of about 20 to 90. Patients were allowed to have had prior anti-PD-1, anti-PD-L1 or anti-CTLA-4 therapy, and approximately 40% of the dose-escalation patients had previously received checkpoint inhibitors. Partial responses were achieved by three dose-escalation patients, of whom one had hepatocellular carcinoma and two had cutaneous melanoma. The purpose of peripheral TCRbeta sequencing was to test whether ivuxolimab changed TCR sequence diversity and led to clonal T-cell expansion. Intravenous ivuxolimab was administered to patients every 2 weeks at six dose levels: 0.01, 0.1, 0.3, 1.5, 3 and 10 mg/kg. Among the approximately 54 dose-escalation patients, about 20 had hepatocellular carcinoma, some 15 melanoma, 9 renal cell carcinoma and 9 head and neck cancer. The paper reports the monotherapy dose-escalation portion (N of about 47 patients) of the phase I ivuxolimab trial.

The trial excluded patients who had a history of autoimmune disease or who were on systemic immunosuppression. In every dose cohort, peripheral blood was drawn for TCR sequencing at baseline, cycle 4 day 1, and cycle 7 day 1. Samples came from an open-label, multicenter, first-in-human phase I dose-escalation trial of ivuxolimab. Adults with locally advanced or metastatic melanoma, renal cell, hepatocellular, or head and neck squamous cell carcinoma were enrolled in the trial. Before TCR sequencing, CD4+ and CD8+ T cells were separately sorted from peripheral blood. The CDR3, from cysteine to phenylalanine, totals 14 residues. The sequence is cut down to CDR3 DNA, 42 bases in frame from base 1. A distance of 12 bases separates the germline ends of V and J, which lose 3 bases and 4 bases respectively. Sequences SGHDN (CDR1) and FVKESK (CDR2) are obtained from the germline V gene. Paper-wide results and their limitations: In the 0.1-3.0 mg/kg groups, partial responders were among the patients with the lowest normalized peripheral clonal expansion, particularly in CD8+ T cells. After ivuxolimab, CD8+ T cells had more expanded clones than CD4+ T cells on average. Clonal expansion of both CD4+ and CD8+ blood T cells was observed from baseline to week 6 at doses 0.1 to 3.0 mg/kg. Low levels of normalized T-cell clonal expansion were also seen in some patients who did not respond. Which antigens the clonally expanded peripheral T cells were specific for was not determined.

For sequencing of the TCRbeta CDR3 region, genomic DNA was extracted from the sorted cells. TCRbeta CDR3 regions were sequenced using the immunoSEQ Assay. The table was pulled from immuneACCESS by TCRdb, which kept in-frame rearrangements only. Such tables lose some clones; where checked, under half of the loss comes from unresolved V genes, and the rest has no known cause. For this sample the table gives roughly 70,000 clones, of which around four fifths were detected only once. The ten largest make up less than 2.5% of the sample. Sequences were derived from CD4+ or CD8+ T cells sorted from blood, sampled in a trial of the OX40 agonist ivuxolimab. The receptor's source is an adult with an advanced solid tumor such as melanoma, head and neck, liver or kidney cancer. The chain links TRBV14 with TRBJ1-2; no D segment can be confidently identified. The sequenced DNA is TGTGCCAGCAGCCACTCTTTAAGGAGCTATGGCTACACCTTC. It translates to CASSHSLRSYGYTF.